Listed below are T cell receptor beta chains from one sample, sequenced in a study of cytomegalovirus exposure and HLA in healthy donors. Profiled with immunoSEQ multiplex PCR; TCRdb holds only in-frame clones, not every one. Seen here are more than 95,000 clones, 60% to 85% observed once, and the top ten hold roughly 3.2%. Material for sequencing was PBMCs. The receptors were sampled from a man aged 30 to 39 in good health and CMV-seronegative. CDR3s include the opening cysteine and the closing phenylalanine or tryptophan. D genes are given only for firm matches. Clone sizes are given selectively: once, few, many, or a class where the clone is expanded.

-,TRBD1,TRBJ2-7,TRBV11-2,CASSPMSGTAVGYEQYF,TGTGCCAGCAGCCCTATGTCCGGGACAGCGGTCGGCTACGAGCAGTACTTC
-,-,TRBJ1-1,TRBV5-6,CASSLVNSKNTEAFF,TGTGCCAGCAGCTTGGTAAACAGTAAGAACACTGAAGCTTTCTTT
-,-,TRBJ1-1,TRBV4-3,CASSPPGISEAFF,TGCGCCAGCAGCCCACCCGGGATCTCTGAAGCTTTCTTT
-,-,TRBJ1-5,TRBV4-1,CASSQDYPDYRFGQPQHF,TGCGCCAGCAGCCAAGATTACCCGGACTATCGTTTCGGTCAGCCCCAGCATTTT
-,TRBD2,TRBJ2-1,TRBV10-2,CASSEWTSGTGYNEQFF,TGCGCCAGCAGTGAGTGGACTAGCGGGACTGGATACAATGAGCAGTTCTTC
few,-,TRBJ2-5,TRBV5-4,CASSFKGVRQETQYF,TGTGCCAGCAGCTTCAAGGGGGTTAGGCAAGAGACCCAGTACTTC
once,-,TRBJ1-1,TRBV5-1,CASSSGNTEAFF,TGCGCCAGCAGCTCGGGAAACACTGAAGCTTTCTTT
-,-,TRBJ2-2,TRBV7-9,CASSPFIGELFF,TGTGCCAGCAGCCCATTCATCGGGGAGCTGTTTTTT
-,-,TRBJ2-1,TRBV7-7,CASSLRGASSYNEQFF,TGTGCCAGCAGCTTACGTGGGGCGAGCTCCTACAATGAGCAGTTCTTC
-,TRBD1,TRBJ1-1,TRBV19,CASSQPSGDRVRGTEAFF,TGTGCCAGTAGTCAACCTTCCGGGGACAGGGTAAGAGGCACTGAAGCTTTCTTT
few,-,TRBJ2-2,TRBV10-3,CAISGRDGELFF,TGTGCCATCAGTGGCAGGGACGGGGAGCTGTTTTTT
-,-,TRBJ2-7,TRBV7-8,CASSLAFAGGIINEQCF,-
-,-,TRBJ1-1,TRBV6-6,CASSYRPGETEAFF,TGTGCCAGCAGTTACAGACCGGGGGAGACTGAAGCTTTCTTT
-,-,TRBJ2-5,TRBV12-2,CASRLEVGVRETQYF,TGTGCAAGTCGCTTAGAGGTGGGAGTAAGGGAGACCCAGTACTTC
once,-,TRBJ1-1,TRBV7-8,CASSLGDKWFRLNTEAFF,TGTGCCAGCAGCTTGGGGGACAAATGGTTCCGGCTTAACACTGAAGCTTTCTTT
-,-,TRBJ2-7,TRBV28,CASRPPTSTYEQYF,TGTGCCAGCAGACCACCGACTTCGACCTACGAGCAGTACTTC
few,-,TRBJ1-1,TRBV7-9,CSSRWQHTEAFF,TGTTCCAGCAGGTGGCAACACACTGAAGCTTTCTTT
-,TRBD2,TRBJ2-1,TRBV5-1,CASSPRLAGGNNEQFF,TGCGCCAGCAGCCCCCGACTAGCGGGAGGGAACAATGAGCAGTTCTTC
once,TRBD1,TRBJ2-5,TRBV28,CASSLPTGVPETQYF,TGTGCCAGCAGTTTACCGACAGGGGTTCCGGAGACCCAGTACTTC
-,TRBD1,TRBJ2-4,TRBV10-1,CASSESGGQGKNIQYF,TGCGCCAGCAGTGAGTCTGGGGGACAGGGGAAAAACATTCAGTACTTC
-,-,TRBJ1-3,TRBV7-8,CASSFGGQNSGNTIYF,TGTGCCAGCAGCTTTGGGGGACAAAACTCTGGAAACACCATATATTTT
-,TRBD1,TRBJ2-7,TRBV7-9,CASSPATGTFYEQYF,TGTGCCAGCAGCCCAGCGACAGGGACCTTCTACGAGCAGTACTTC
-,-,TRBJ2-5,TRBV28,CASSLTQAETQYF,TGTGCCAGCAGTTTAACCCAAGCGGAGACCCAGTACTTC
-,TRBD1,TRBJ2-7,TRBV5-1,CASSNGQGAIYEQYF,TGCGCCAGCAGCAACGGACAGGGGGCGATCTACGAGCAGTACTTC
-,-,TRBJ2-5,TRBV9,CASSVVGAGETQYF,TGTGCCAGCAGCGTAGTGGGCGCCGGAGAGACCCAGTACTTC
-,-,TRBJ2-3,TRBV28,CATERGGALDTQYF,TGTGCCACCGAGAGAGGGGGGGCCTTAGATACGCAGTATTTT
-,-,TRBJ2-1,TRBV20-1,CSAVEAPEQFF,TGCAGTGCGGTCGAGGCCCCTGAGCAGTTCTTC
-,-,TRBJ1-4,TRBV11-2,CASSLVATTNEKLFF,TGTGCCAGCAGCTTAGTAGCGACAACTAATGAAAAACTGTTTTTT
-,-,TRBJ1-2,TRBV28,CASRLGGVANYGYTF,TGTGCCAGCAGACTCGGGGGAGTTGCGAACTATGGCTACACCTTC
-,TRBD2,TRBJ2-3,TRBV27,CASSLLASGTDTQYF,TGTGCCAGCAGCCTACTAGCGTCTGGCACAGATACGCAGTATTTT
-,TRBD2,TRBJ2-1,TRBV29-1,CSVEGVAGAYNEQFF,TGCAGCGTTGAAGGTGTAGCGGGGGCCTACAATGAGCAGTTCTTC
-,TRBD1,TRBJ1-6,TRBV27,CASSVRDRGNSPLHF,TGTGCCAGCAGTGTACGGGACAGGGGTAATTCACCCCTCCACTTT
-,TRBD2,TRBJ2-7,TRBV27,CASSLGTSGYEQYF,TGTGCCAGCAGTTTGGGGACTAGCGGCTACGAGCAGTACTTC
-,TRBD1,TRBJ1-5,TRBV28,CASSLGTGDQPQHF,TGTGCCAGCAGTTTAGGGACAGGAGATCAGCCCCAGCATTTT
-,-,TRBJ2-7,TRBV4-1,CASSLYWGPYEQYF,TGCGCCAGCAGCCTCTATTGGGGGCCCTACGAGCAGTACTTC
-,TRBD2,TRBJ2-3,TRBV28,CASTRGGGAPDTQYF,TGTGCCAGCACTCGAGGCGGGGGGGCACCAGATACGCAGTATTTT
-,TRBD2,TRBJ2-7,TRBV4-2,CASSQEGLAGSSYEQYF,TGTGCCAGCAGCCAAGAAGGACTAGCGGGGAGCTCCTACGAGCAGTACTTC
-,TRBD2,TRBJ2-7,TRBV6-6,CASSSRGALGSYEQYF,TGTGCCAGCAGTTCGCGGGGGGCGCTAGGATCCTACGAGCAGTACTTC
-,TRBD1,TRBJ1-1,TRBV5-4,CASSFRDRVFEAFF,TGTGCCAGCAGCTTCCGGGACAGGGTGTTTGAAGCTTTCTTT
-,-,TRBJ2-6,TRBV29-1,CSVESLQGRVSGANVLTF,TGCAGCGTTGAATCCCTACAGGGACGAGTGAGTGGGGCCAACGTCCTGACTTTC
-,-,TRBJ2-3,TRBV15,CATSRGAGTAPYF,TGTGCCACCAGCAGAGGGGCGGGGACAGCCCCGTATTTT
-,-,TRBJ1-4,TRBV7-9,CASSLSNEKLFF,TGTGCCAGCAGCCTGAGCAATGAAAAACTGTTTTTT
-,-,TRBJ1-2,TRBV10-3,CAISESSGYGYTF,TGTGCCATCAGTGAGTCCAGTGGTTATGGCTACACCTTC